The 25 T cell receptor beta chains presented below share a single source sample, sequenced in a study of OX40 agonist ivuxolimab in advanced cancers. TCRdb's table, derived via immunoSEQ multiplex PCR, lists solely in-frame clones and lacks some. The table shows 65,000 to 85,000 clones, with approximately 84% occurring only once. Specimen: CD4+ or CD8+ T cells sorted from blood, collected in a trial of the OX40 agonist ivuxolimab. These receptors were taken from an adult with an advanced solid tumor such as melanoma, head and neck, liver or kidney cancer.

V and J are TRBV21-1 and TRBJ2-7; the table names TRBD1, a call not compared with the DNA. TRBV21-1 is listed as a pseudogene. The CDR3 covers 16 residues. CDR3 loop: CASSKAGPLGHYEQYF. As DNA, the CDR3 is TGTGCCAGCAGCAAAGCTGGACCCCTAGGACACTACGAGCAGTACTTC.

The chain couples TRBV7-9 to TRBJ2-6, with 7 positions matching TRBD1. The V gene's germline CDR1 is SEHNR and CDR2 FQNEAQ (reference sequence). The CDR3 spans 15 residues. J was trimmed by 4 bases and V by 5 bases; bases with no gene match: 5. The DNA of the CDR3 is TGTGCCAGCAGCCTTAGACAGGGAGGGGCCAACGTCCTGACTTTC. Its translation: CASSLRQGGANVLTF.

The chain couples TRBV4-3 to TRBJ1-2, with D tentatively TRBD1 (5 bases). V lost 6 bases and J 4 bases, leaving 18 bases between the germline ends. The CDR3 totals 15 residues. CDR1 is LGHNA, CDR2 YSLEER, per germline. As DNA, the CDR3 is TGCGCCAGCAGTGGGGGAGGCTGGGGCTTCTATGGCTACACCTTC. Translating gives CASSGGGWGFYGYTF.

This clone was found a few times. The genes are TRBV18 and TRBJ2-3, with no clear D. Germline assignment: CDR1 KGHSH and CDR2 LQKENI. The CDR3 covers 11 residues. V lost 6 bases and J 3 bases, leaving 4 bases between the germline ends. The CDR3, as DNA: TGTGCCAGCTCGCGTACAGATACGCAGTATTTT. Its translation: CASSRTDTQYF.

CDR3 sequence reads: CASSQRGYEQYF. CDR3 DNA: TGTGCCAGCAGCCAGCGAGGGTACGAGCAGTACTTC. This chain joins TRBV28 and TRBJ2-7; D perhaps matches TRBD2 (5 bases). Germline V CDR1 and CDR2: MDHEN, SYDVKM. V was pared by 6 bases and J by 4 bases, with 10 bases between. This CDR3 has 12 amino acids.

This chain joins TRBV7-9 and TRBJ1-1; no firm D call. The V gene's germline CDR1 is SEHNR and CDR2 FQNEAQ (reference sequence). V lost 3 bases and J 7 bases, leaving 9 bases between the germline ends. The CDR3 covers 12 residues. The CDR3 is CASSLRDLEAFF. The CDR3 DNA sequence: TGTGCCAGCAGCTTGAGAGATCTTGAAGCTTTCTTT.

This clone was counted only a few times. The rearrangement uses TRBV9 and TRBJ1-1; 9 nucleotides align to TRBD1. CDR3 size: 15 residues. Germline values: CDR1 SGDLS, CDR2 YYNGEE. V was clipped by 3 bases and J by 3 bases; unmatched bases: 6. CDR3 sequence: CASSAGGQGYTEAFF. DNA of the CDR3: TGTGCCAGCAGCGCGGGGGGACAGGGTTACACTGAAGCTTTCTTT.

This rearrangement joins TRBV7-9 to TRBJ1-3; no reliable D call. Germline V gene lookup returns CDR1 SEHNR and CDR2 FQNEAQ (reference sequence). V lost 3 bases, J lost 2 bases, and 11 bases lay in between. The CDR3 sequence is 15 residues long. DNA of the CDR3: TGTGCCAGCAGCTTTCGGAACAGCCCTGGAAACACCATATATTTT. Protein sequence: CASSFRNSPGNTIYF. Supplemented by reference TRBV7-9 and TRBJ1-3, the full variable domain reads DTGVSQNPRHKITKRGQNVTFRCDPISEHNRLYWYRQTLGQGPEFLTYFQNEAQLEKSRLLSDRFSAERPKGSFSTLEIQRTEQGDSAMYLCASSFRNSPGNTIYFGEGSWLTVV.

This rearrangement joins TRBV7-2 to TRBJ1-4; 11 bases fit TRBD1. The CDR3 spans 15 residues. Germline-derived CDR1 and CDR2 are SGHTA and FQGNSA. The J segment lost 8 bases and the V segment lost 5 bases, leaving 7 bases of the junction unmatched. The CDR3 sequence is CASSPRDRGDEKLFF. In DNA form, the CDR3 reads TGTGCCAGCAGCCCCCGGGACAGGGGGGACGAAAAACTGTTTTTT.

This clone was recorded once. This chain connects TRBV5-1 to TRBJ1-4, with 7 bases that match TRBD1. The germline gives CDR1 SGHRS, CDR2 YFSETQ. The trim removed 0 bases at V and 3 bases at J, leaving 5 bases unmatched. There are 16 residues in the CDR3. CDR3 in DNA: TGCGCCAGCAGCTTGGGGGGCGGGACAGCTAATGAAAAACTGTTTTTT. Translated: CASSLGGGTANEKLFF.

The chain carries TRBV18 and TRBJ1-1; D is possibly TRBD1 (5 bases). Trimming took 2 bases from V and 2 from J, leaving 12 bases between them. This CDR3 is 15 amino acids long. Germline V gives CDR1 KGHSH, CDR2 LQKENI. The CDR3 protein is CASSPSAGRNTEAFF. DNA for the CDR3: TGTGCCAGCTCACCATCTGCAGGGAGAAACACTGAAGCTTTCTTT.

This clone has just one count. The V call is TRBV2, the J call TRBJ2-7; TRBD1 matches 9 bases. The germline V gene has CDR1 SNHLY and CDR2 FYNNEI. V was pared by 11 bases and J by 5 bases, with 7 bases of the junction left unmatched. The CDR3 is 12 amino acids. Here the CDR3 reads CASGTGRHEQYF. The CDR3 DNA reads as TGTGCCTCCGGGACAGGGAGGCACGAGCAGTACTTC.

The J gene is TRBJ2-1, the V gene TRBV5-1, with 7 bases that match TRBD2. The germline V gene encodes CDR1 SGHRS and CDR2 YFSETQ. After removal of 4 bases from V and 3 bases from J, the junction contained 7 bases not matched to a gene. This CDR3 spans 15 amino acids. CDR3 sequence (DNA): TGCGCCAGCAGCCCCGGGACTACCCACTACAATGAGCAGTTCTTC. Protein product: CASSPGTTHYNEQFF.

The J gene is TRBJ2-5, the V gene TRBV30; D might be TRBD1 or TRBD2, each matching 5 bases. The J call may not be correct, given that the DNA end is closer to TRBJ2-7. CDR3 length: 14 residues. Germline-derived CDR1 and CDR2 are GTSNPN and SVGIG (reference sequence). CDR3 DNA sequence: TGTGCCGGGTACTCCGGGACCTACCTTTACGAGCAGTACTTC. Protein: CAGYSGTYLYEQYF.

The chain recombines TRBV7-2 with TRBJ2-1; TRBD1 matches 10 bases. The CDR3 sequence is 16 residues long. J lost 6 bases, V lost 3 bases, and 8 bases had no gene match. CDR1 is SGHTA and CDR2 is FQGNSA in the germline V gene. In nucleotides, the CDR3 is TGTGCCAGCAGCTTGATGACAGGGGGCAATAGCAATGAGCAGTTCTTC. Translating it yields CASSLMTGGNSNEQFF.

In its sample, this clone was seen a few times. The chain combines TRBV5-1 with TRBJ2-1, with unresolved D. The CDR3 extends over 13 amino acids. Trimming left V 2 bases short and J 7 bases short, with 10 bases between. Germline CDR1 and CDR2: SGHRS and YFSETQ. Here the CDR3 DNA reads TGCGCCAGCAGCTTCGGCTTGGGGAATGAGCAGTTCTTC. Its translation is CASSFGLGNEQFF.

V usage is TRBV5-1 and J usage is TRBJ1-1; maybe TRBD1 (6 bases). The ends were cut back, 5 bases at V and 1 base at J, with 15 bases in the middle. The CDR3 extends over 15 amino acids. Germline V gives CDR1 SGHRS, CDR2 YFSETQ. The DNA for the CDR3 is TGCGCCAGCAGACAACGTTGGGGGCCGAACACTGAAGCTTTCTTT. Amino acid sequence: CASRQRWGPNTEAFF.

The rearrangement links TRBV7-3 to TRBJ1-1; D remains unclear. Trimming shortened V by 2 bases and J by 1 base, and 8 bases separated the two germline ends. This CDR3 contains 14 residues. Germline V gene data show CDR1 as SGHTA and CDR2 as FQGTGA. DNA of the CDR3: TGTGCCAGCAGCTTAGATGAGGGGAACACTGAAGCTTTCTTT. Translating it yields CASSLDEGNTEAFF.

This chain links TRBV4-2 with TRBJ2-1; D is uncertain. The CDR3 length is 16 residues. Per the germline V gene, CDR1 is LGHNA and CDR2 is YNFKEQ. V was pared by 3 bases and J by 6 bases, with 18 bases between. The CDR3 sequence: CASSHAWEGSFNEQFF. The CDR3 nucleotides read TGTGCCAGCAGCCACGCTTGGGAAGGGTCTTTCAATGAGCAGTTCTTC.

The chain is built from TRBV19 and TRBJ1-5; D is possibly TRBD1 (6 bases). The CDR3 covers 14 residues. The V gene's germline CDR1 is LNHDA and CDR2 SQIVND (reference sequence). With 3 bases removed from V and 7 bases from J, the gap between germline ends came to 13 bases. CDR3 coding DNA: TGTGCCAGTAGTATCTGGGGGGCCGGGCAGCCCCAGCATTTT. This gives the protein CASSIWGAGQPQHF. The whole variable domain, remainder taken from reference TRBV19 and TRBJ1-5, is DGGITQSPKYLFRKEGQNVTLSCEQNLNHDAMYWYRQDPGQGLRLIYYSQIVNDFQKGDIAEGYSVSREKKESFPLTVTSAQKNPTAFYLCASSIWGAGQPQHFGDGTRLSIL.

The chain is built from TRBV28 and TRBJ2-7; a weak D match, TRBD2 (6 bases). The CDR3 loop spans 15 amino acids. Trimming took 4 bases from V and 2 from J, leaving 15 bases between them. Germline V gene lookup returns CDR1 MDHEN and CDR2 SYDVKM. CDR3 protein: CASSSPAGSTYEQYF. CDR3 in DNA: TGTGCCAGCAGTTCCCCGGCGGGGAGCACCTACGAGCAGTACTTC.

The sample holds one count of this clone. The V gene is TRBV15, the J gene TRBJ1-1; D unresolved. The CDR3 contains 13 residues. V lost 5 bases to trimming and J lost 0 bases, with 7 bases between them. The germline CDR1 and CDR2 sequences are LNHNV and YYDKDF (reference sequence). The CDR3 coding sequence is TGTGCCACCAGCCCGGGAATGAACACTGAAGCTTTCTTT. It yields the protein CATSPGMNTEAFF.

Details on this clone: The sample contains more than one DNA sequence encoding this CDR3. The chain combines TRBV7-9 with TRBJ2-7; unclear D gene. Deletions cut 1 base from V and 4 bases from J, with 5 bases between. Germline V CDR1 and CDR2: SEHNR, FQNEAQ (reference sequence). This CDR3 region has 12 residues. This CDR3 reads CASSLEAYEQYF. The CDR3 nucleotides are TGTGCCAGCAGCTTAGAAGCGTACGAGCAGTACTTC. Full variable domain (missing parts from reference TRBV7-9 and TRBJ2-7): DTGVSQNPRHKITKRGQNVTFRCDPISEHNRLYWYRQTLGQGPEFLTYFQNEAQLEKSRLLSDRFSAERPKGSFSTLEIQRTEQGDSAMYLCASSLEAYEQYFGPGTRLTVT.

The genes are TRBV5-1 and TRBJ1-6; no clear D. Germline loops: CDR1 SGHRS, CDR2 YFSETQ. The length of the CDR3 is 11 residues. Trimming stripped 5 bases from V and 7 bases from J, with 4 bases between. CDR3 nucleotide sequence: TGCGCCAGCAGGGAGAATTCACCCCTCCACTTT. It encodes CASRENSPLHF.

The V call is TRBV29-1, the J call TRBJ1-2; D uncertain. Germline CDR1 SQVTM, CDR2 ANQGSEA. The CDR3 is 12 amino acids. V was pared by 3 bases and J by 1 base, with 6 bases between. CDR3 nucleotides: TGCAGCGTTGAGGAGATTAACTATGGCTACACCTTC. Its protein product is CSVEEINYGYTF.